The clone carrying this TCR beta chain was seen ten or more times. Germline CDR1 and CDR2: MNHEY and SMNVEV (reference sequence). This CDR3 spans 14 amino acids. The V and J ends lost 7 bases and 1 base, in that order; junction bases with no gene match: 5. Amplification yielded TCR beta CDR3 regions, with RNA transcripts as the source. TCR CDR3 underwent first-round RT-PCR with the HTBI primer set. TCRdb recomputed calls from the multiplex PCR reads with MiXCR, one row per CDR3 protein. The sample has about 59,000 distinct CDR3 sequences, approximately 53% seen once; the top ten hold about 3.6%. The record originates from a study of T cells in Graves' hyperthyroidism and ophthalmopathy.

The V gene is TRBV27, the J gene TRBJ1-1; TRBD1 aligns across 8 bases. The source of this sequence is a woman in her fifties or sixties with Graves' ophthalmopathy. Sequencing was carried out using blood. DNA for the CDR3: TGTGCCAGCACCCCAGGGACAGGGAACACTGAAGCTTTCTTT. Translated, it gives CASTPGTGNTEAFF.